One sample yielded the 21 T cell receptor beta chains listed below, sequenced in a study of T cell repertoires in cytomegalovirus infection (dated 2019 in TCRdb). No antigen is known for these receptors. These reads were obtained on an Illumina HiSeq 1500. Using fastp at Q25 and MiXCR, TCRdb reprocessed the public reads and kept productive beta chains. Every distinct CDR3 protein forms one entry, paired with its most common genes and DNA. The sample profile shows about 60,000 distinct CDR3 sequences; 33% of them were found once. The top ten hold 60% to 80% of the sample. The sequencing input was PBMCs, sequenced either directly or after in vitro stimulation (not recorded which). These receptors all stem from a human donor in good health (CMV status not recorded). Some clones in this sample may be carry-over from other donors' samples.

This clonotype has just a few counts. The V and J genes are TRBV11-2 and TRBJ2-1; D is uncertain. V lost 3 bases, J lost 5 bases, and 11 bases lay in between. Germline loops: CDR1 SGHAT, CDR2 FQNNGV. This CDR3 spans 14 amino acids. CDR3 coding DNA: TGTGCCAGCAGCTTTATAAACTACGACAATGAGCAGTTCTTC. This translates into CASSFINYDNEQFF. Full variable domain (outside the CDR3, taken from reference TRBV11-2 and TRBJ2-1): EAGVAQSPRYKIIEKRQSVAFWCNPISGHATLYWYQQILGQGPKLLIQFQNNGVVDDSQLPKDRFSAERLKGVDSTLKIQPAKLEDSAVYLCASSFINYDNEQFFGPGTRLTVL.

The V and J genes are TRBV2 and TRBJ1-1; D remains ambiguous. CDR3 length: 14 amino acids. The V end lost 4 bases, the J end lost 4 bases, and 13 bases lay between the germline ends. Germline loops: CDR1 SNHLY, CDR2 FYNNEI. In DNA, the CDR3 is TGTGCCAGCAGTGCCCGCCAGGCCGGCACTGAAGCTTTCTTT. Its translation is CASSARQAGTEAFF.

The chain employs TRBV7-9 and TRBJ1-2, with D tentatively TRBD1 (5 bases). V gave up 5 bases and J gave up 6 bases, with 13 bases separating them. The germline gives CDR1 SEHNR, CDR2 FQNEAQ (reference sequence). CDR3 length: 13 residues. The CDR3 DNA sequence: TGTGCCAGCAGCCCCCCCGACAGTGATGGCTACACCTTC. It translates to CASSPPDSDGYTF.

This clonotype has at least ten counts. The chain links TRBV7-2 to TRBJ1-5; perhaps TRBD1 as D (5 bases). Germline V CDR1 and CDR2: SGHTA, FQGNSA. The V end lost 0 bases, the J end lost 6 bases, and 6 bases lay between the germline ends. The CDR3 is 13 amino acids. The CDR3, as DNA: TGTGCCAGCAGCTTAGCGCAGGGTCAGCCCCAGCATTTT. Translation gives CASSLAQGQPQHF.

V and J are TRBV20-1 and TRBJ1-5; TRBD1 matches 9 bases. This CDR3 is built from 14 residues. The germline gives CDR1 DFQATT, CDR2 SNEGSKA (reference sequence). V was clipped by 6 bases and J by 6 bases; unmatched bases: 9. CDR3 sequence reads: CSAPGQGFGQPQHF. DNA for the CDR3: TGCAGTGCCCCGGGACAGGGATTCGGTCAGCCCCAGCATTTT.

V is TRBV5-1 and J is TRBJ2-5, with TRBD2 matching 7 bases. From germline, CDR1 is SGHRS and CDR2 YFSETQ. The CDR3 consists of 15 residues. The J segment lost 4 bases and the V segment lost 4 bases, leaving 10 bases of the junction unmatched. The CDR3 DNA follows: TGCGCCAGCAGCGGCGATGCGGGGGAAGGAGAGACCCAGTACTTC. This translates into CASSGDAGEGETQYF.

The chain recombines TRBV4-3 with TRBJ2-2; D could derive from TRBD1 or TRBD2 (5 bases each). V was shortened by 0 bases and J by 7 bases, with 12 bases between the two germline ends. CDR1 is LGHNA and CDR2 is YSLEER in the germline V gene. This CDR3 region has 15 residues. The CDR3 region is CASSQDIGDGGELFF. The CDR3 region has the DNA TGCGCCAGCAGCCAAGATATAGGGGACGGCGGGGAGCTGTTTTTT.

There are a few counts of this clonotype. The chain couples TRBV7-2 to TRBJ1-5, with a possible D match to TRBD1 (5 bases). Germline-derived CDR1 and CDR2 are SGHTA and FQGNSA. V was cut by 2 bases and J by 6 bases, with 17 bases left in between. CDR3 size: 16 residues. CDR3 amino acids: CASSLRGPSGGQPQHF. DNA for the CDR3: TGTGCCAGCAGCTTACGGGGACCTTCCGGAGGTCAGCCCCAGCATTTT.

This clonotype occurred a few times. The V call is TRBV4-3, the J call TRBJ2-1; the match to TRBD2 covers 8 bases. With V trimmed by 8 bases and J by 0 bases, 18 bases remained unmatched. The CDR3 consists of 19 residues. CDR1 LGHNA and CDR2 YSLEER come from the germline V gene. This CDR3 reads CASAPDTTGLVFSYNEQFF. The CDR3 region has the DNA TGCGCCAGCGCCCCGGACACCACGGGACTAGTTTTCTCCTACAATGAGCAGTTCTTC.

This clonotype has ten or more counts. This chain joins TRBV7-8 and TRBJ2-7, with a possible D match to TRBD1 (6 bases). Trimming took 5 bases from V and 3 from J, leaving 14 bases between them. The CDR3 sequence is 14 residues long. CDR1 is SGHVS and CDR2 is FQNEAQ in the germline V gene. Written as DNA, the CDR3 is TGTGCCAGCAGCCCGAGGGGACACCGCTACGAGCAGTACTTC. Its translation is CASSPRGHRYEQYF.

This clonotype was seen only once. The V call is TRBV19, the J call TRBJ1-5, with 10 bases matching TRBD1. The CDR3 has 16 amino acids. CDR1 is LNHDA, CDR2 SQIVND, per germline (reference sequence). V was pared by 5 bases and J by 5 bases, with 9 bases of the junction left unmatched. The CDR3 spells CASSPGDRGLYQPQHF. For the CDR3, the DNA is TGTGCCAGTAGTCCGGGAGACAGGGGGCTATATCAGCCCCAGCATTTT.

In its sample, this clonotype is large (0.1 to 1%). The gene calls are TRBV4-1 and TRBJ2-3, with a weak D call TRBD1 (5 bases). Germline V gene data show CDR1 as MGHRA and CDR2 as YSYEKL. V was shortened by 1 base and J by 2 bases, with 10 bases between the two germline ends. This CDR3 has 15 residues. The CDR3 nucleotides are TGCGCCAGCAGCCAAGTCCAGGGCTACACAGATACGCAGTATTTT. Its protein product is CASSQVQGYTDTQYF.

This chain uses TRBV6-5 with TRBJ2-7; D is unclear. The CDR3 runs 13 residues. Germline assignment: CDR1 MNHEY and CDR2 SVGAGI. With 5 bases removed from V and 6 bases from J, the gap between germline ends came to 14 bases. The CDR3 DNA follows: TGTGCCAGCAGTCGCTCTAAGGCCAGCGAGCAGTACTTC. Translating gives CASSRSKASEQYF.

The chain carries TRBV4-3 and TRBJ2-2; D perhaps matches TRBD1 (5 bases). Germline lookup yields CDR1 LGHNA and CDR2 YSLEER. V was clipped by 4 bases and J by 3 bases, with 15 bases between them. The CDR3 contains 16 residues. This CDR3 reads CASSPRRGGHTGELFF. CDR3 nucleotides: TGCGCCAGCAGCCCCCGAAGGGGTGGCCACACCGGGGAGCTGTTTTTT.

The V call is TRBV7-2, the J call TRBJ2-3, with D unresolved. The CDR3 is 14 residues long. V lost 1 base to trimming and J lost 3 bases, with 8 bases between them. Per germline, CDR1 SGHTA and CDR2 FQGNSA. CDR3 nucleotide sequence: TGTGCCAGCAGCTTAGATTGGCGAACAGATACGCAGTATTTT. Translating it yields CASSLDWRTDTQYF.

This chain links TRBV10-2 with TRBJ1-5, with D perhaps matching TRBD1 (6 bases). The CDR3 runs 13 residues. Per the germline V gene, CDR1 is WSHSY and CDR2 is SAAADI. V shed 6 bases and J shed 4 bases, with 10 bases lying between them. The DNA for the CDR3 is TGCGCCAGCAGCGATGACAGGAATCAGCCCCAGCATTTT. Translated: CASSDDRNQPQHF.

The chain is built from TRBV6-5 and TRBJ1-2; 11 nucleotides align to TRBD1. CDR1 and CDR2 from the germline V gene are MNHEY and SVGAGI. This CDR3 is built from 17 residues. Trimming took 2 bases from V and 5 from J; bases not matched to a gene: 10. CDR3 loop: CASSYLRTGGGGYGYTF. CDR3 sequence (DNA): TGTGCCAGCAGTTACCTACGGACAGGGGGCGGGGGGTATGGCTACACCTTC.

In its sample, this clonotype was seen a few times. This chain links TRBV19 with TRBJ1-5; no definite D call. CDR1 LNHDA and CDR2 SQIVND come from the germline V gene (reference sequence). The CDR3 has 15 residues. The V end was cut by 1 base, the J end by 6 bases, with 13 bases between. This chain's CDR3 is CASSIGSLGFQPQHF. The CDR3 DNA reads as TGTGCCAGTAGTATAGGTTCTCTTGGGTTTCAGCCCCAGCATTTT.

This clonotype was picked up many times. This rearrangement joins TRBV12-3 or TRBV12-4 to TRBJ2-7; 14 bases agree with TRBD2. This CDR3 is 16 amino acids long. V shed 4 bases and J 4 bases; nucleotides not matched to a gene: 6. The CDR3 DNA reads as TGTGCCAGCAGTTCCGGGACTAGCGGGGGACTGTACGAGCAGTACTTC. Translating it yields CASSSGTSGGLYEQYF.

The CDR3 DNA is TGTGCCAGCAGTTTCGAGGAGCAGGAGCTCGCTTTCTTT. Translation gives CASSFEEQELAFF. The gene calls are TRBV12-3 or TRBV12-4 and TRBJ1-1; D unresolved. V was shortened by 3 bases and J by 11 bases, with 16 bases between the two germline ends. The CDR3 contains 13 residues.

V is TRBV15 and J is TRBJ2-7; D remains ambiguous. Trimming left V 3 bases short and J 5 bases short, with 11 bases between. The CDR3 runs 13 residues. Germline-derived CDR1 and CDR2 are LNHNV and YYDKDF (reference sequence). This CDR3 reads CATSRDPLNEQYF. CDR3 nucleotide sequence: TGTGCCACCAGCAGGGACCCCCTTAACGAGCAGTACTTC.